The 8 T cell receptor beta chains below come from one sample, sequenced in a study of Ad26.COV2.S vaccination and SARS-CoV-2 variants. Documented treatment: around 19 received Ad26.COV2.S at low or high dose, single or two shots; about 5 received placebo; per-sample allocation not given. Following the first vaccine or placebo injection, samples were taken on day 63. Produced via immunoSEQ multiplex PCR; TCRdb's table is partial and in-frame only. The repertoire holds approximately 350,000 clones, with about four fifths as singletons. The starting material was peripheral blood, obtained in a trial of Ad26.COV2.S vaccine versus placebo. The receptors come from a person between 18 and 65 years old who received the Ad26.COV2.S COVID-19 vaccine or a placebo.

The V gene is TRBV7-6, the J gene TRBJ2-4; TRBD1 is a possible D gene (6 bases). The CDR3 spans 17 residues. V was trimmed by 1 base and J by 4 bases, leaving 17 bases between them. Germline V gene data show CDR1 as SGHVS and CDR2 as FNYEAQ. CDR3 in amino acids: CASSLGPHRDIKNIQYF. The DNA for the CDR3 is TGTGCCAGCAGCTTAGGACCCCACCGGGACATAAAAAACATTCAGTACTTC.

This clone was detected once. The chain combines TRBV7-9 with TRBJ2-7, with D unresolved. Germline CDR1 reads SEHNR; CDR2 reads FQNEAQ (reference sequence). The CDR3 has 14 residues. The ends were cut back, 4 bases at V and 2 bases at J, with 12 bases in the middle. The CDR3 nucleotides are TGTGCCAGCAGCTCCCGGACGGACGCCTACGAGCAGTACTTC. Its translation: CASSSRTDAYEQYF.

This chain uses TRBV6-5 with TRBJ1-5, with D perhaps matching TRBD1 (5 bases). V was pared by 2 bases and J by 1 base, with 6 bases between. The CDR3 contains 14 residues. Germline CDR1 reads MNHEY; CDR2 reads SVGAGI. This chain's CDR3 is CASSYAGSNQPQHF. The DNA for the CDR3 is TGTGCCAGCAGTTACGCAGGGAGCAATCAGCCCCAGCATTTT.

This clone came up a few times. The chain uses TRBV30 and TRBJ2-2, with D possibly being TRBD1 (5 bases). The germline CDR1 and CDR2 sequences are GTSNPN and SVGIG (reference sequence). The V end was cut by 3 bases, the J end by 7 bases, with 12 bases between. The CDR3 is 13 amino acids. CDR3 sequence (DNA): TGTGCCTGGAGGCCCCAGGGAATCGGGGAGCTGTTTTTT. It specifies CAWRPQGIGELFF.

This clone has only one observation. An end of the junction differs from the germline gene, which may be a read error. Other nucleotide sequences in the sample specify the same CDR3. The CDR3 protein is CASSQVTGGYTF. CDR3 bases: TGCGCCAGTAGCCAAGTGACAGGGGGCTACACCTTC. The rearrangement uses TRBV4-1 and TRBJ1-2; 7 bases are a match to TRBD1. The CDR3 contains 12 residues. Germline V gives CDR1 MGHRA, CDR2 YSYEKL.

This chain uses TRBV28 with TRBJ2-1, with 9 bases fitting TRBD1. The CDR3 sequence is 14 residues long. J lost 8 bases, V lost 7 bases, and 9 bases had no gene match. Germline V gives CDR1 MDHEN, CDR2 SYDVKM. CDR3 protein: CASNTQGASDEQFF. The CDR3 DNA reads as TGTGCCAGCAATACACAGGGGGCTAGCGATGAGCAGTTCTTC.

This clone was observed once. The rearrangement links TRBV30 to TRBJ2-1, with D possibly being TRBD2 (6 bases). Germline-derived CDR1 and CDR2 are GTSNPN and SVGIG (reference sequence). V shed 3 bases and J shed 5 bases, with 20 bases lying between them. The CDR3 is 16 residues long. In DNA form, the CDR3 reads TGTGCCTGGAGGGGTCCTAGACTAGTTTTCGACAATGAGCAGTTCTTC. Its protein is CAWRGPRLVFDNEQFF.

DNA of the CDR3: TGTGCCAGCAGCACCGGGACTAGCGGGGGGTACCAAGAGACCCAGTACTTC. Encoded protein: CASSTGTSGGYQETQYF. The rearrangement links TRBV7-7 to TRBJ2-5; 15 bases agree with TRBD2. The CDR3 contains 17 residues. V shed 5 bases, J shed 0 bases, and the junction held 4 bases outside the gene matches. CDR1 is SSHAT and CDR2 is FNYEAQ in the germline V gene (reference sequence).